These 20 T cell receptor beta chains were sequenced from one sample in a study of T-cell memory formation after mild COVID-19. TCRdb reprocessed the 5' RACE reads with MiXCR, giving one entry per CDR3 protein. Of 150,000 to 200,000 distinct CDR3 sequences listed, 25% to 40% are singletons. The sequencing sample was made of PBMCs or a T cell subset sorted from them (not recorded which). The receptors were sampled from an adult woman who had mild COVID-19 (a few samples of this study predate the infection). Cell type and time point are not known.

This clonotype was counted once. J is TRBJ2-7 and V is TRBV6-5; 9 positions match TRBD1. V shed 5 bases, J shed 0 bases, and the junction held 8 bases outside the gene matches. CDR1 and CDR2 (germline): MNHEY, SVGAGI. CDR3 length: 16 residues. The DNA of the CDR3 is TGTGCCAGCAGTCAACAGGGGGCCGTTGGCTCCTACGAGCAGTACTTC. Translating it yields CASSQQGAVGSYEQYF.

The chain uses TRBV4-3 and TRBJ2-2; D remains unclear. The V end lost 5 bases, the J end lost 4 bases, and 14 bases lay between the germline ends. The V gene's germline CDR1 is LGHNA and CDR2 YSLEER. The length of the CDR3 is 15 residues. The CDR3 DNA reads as TGCGCCAGCAGCTACAATACTATCCCCACCGGGGAGCTGTTTTTT. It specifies CASSYNTIPTGELFF.

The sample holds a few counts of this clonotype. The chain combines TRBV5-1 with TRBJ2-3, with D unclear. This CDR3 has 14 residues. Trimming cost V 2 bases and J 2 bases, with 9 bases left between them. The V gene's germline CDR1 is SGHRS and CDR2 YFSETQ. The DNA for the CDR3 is TGCGCCAGCAGCTTATGGCGGACCACAGATACGCAGTATTTT. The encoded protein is CASSLWRTTDTQYF.

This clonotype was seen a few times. The CDR3: CASSPHGQGVGTEAFF. In nucleotides, the CDR3 is TGCGCCAGCAGCCCCCATGGGCAGGGGGTAGGGACTGAAGCTTTCTTT. This chain connects TRBV4-3 to TRBJ1-1; TRBD1 matches 7 bases. The length of the CDR3 is 16 residues. Germline V lookup: CDR1 LGHNA, CDR2 YSLEER. After removal of 4 bases from V and 5 bases from J, the junction contained 13 bases not matched to a gene.

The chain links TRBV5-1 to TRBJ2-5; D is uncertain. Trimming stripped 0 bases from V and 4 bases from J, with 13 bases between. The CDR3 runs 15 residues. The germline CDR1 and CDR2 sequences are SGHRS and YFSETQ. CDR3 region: CASSLAGYTGETQYF. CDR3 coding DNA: TGCGCCAGCAGCTTGGCGGGCTACACGGGAGAGACCCAGTACTTC.

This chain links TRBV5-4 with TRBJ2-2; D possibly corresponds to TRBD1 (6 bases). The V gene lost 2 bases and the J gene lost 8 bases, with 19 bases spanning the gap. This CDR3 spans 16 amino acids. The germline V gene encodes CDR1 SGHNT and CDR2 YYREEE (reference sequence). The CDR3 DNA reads TGTGCCAGCAGCTTAGGACAGAGTTTGACCGTTGGGGAGCTGTTTTTT. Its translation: CASSLGQSLTVGELFF.

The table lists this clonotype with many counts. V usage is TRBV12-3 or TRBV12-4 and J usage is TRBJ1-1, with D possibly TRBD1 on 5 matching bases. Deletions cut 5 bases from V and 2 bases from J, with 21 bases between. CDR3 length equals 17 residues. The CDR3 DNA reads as TGTGCCAGCAGTGGTCTTCGACAGAGTACGGGAAACACTGAAGCTTTCTTT. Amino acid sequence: CASSGLRQSTGNTEAFF.

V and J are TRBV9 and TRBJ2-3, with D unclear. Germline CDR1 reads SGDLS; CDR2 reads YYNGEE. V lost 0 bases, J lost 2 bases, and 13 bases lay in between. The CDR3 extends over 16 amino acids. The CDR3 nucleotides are TGTGCCAGCAGCGTAGGTGCTGCCTTCTTCACAGATACGCAGTATTTT. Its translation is CASSVGAAFFTDTQYF.

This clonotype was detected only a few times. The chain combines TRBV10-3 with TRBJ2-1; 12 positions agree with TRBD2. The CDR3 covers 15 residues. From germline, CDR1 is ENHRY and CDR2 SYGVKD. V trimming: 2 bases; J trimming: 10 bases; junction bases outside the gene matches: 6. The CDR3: CAISEPSGRAREQFF. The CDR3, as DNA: TGTGCCATCAGTGAGCCTAGCGGGAGGGCCCGGGAGCAGTTCTTC.

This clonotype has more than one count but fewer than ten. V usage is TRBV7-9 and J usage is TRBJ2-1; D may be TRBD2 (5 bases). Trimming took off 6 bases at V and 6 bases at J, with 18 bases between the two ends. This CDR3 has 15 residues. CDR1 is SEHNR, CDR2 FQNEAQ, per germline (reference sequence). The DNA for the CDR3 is TGTGCCAGCAGTTCCGATCTCATTCGGGGCAATGAGCAGTTCTTC. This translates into CASSSDLIRGNEQFF.

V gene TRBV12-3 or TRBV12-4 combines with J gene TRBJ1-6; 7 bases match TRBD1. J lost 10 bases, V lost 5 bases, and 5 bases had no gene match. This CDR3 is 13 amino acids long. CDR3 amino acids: CASSRQTGSPLHF. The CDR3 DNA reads TGTGCCAGCAGTCGACAGACAGGGTCACCCCTCCACTTT.

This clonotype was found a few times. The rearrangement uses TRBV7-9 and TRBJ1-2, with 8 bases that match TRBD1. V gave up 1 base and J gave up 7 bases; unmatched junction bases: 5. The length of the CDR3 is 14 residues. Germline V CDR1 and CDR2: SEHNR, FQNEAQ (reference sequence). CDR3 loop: CASSLGQGATGYTF. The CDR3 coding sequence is TGTGCCAGCAGCTTAGGGCAGGGGGCGACTGGCTACACCTTC.

This CDR3 reads CSVGGRATDTQYF. The CDR3 DNA reads as TGCAGCGTTGGCGGGAGAGCGACAGATACGCAGTATTTT. The V gene is TRBV29-1, the J gene TRBJ2-3; 7 nucleotides align to TRBD2. Germline V lookup: CDR1 SQVTM, CDR2 ANQGSEA. J was trimmed by 3 bases and V by 4 bases; bases with no gene match: 4. The CDR3 has 13 residues.

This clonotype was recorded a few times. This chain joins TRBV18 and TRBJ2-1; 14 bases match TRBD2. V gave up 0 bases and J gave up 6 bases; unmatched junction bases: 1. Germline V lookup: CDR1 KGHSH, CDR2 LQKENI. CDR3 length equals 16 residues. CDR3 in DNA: TGTGCCAGCTCACCACCGACTAGCGGGGGGGCCAATGAGCAGTTCTTC. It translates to CASSPPTSGGANEQFF.

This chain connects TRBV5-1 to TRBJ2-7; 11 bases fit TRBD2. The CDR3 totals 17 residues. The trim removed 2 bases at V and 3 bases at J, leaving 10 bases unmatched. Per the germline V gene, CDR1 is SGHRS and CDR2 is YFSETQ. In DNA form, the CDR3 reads TGCGCCAGCAGCTTTCTAGCGGGGGGCCCCGAGAACTACGAGCAGTACTTC. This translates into CASSFLAGGPENYEQYF.

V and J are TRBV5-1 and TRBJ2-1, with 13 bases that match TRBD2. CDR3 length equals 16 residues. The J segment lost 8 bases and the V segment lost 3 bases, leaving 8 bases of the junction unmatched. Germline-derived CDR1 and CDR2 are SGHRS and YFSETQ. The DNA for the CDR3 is TGCGCCAGCAGCTCCGGGGGGACTAGCGGGATTTATGAGCAGTTCTTC. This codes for CASSSGGTSGIYEQFF.

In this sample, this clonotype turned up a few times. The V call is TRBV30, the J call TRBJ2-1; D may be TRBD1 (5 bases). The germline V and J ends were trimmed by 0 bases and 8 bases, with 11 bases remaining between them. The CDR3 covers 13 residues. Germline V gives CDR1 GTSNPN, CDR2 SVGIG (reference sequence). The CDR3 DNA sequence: TGTGCCTGGAGTGTAGGGGTTGGGGATGAGCAGTTCTTC. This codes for CAWSVGVGDEQFF.

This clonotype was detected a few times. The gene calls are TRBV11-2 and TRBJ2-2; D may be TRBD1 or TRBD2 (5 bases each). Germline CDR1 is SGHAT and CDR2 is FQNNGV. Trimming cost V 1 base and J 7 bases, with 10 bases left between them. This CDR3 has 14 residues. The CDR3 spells CASSLVWGSGELFF. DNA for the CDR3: TGTGCCAGCAGCTTAGTCTGGGGGAGCGGGGAGCTGTTTTTT.

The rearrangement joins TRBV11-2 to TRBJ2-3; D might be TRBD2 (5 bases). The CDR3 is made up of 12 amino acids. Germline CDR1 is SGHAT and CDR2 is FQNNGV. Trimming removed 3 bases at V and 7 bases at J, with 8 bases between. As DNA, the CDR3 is TGTGCCAGCAGCTTTCAGCGGAATACGCAGTATTTT. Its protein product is CASSFQRNTQYF.

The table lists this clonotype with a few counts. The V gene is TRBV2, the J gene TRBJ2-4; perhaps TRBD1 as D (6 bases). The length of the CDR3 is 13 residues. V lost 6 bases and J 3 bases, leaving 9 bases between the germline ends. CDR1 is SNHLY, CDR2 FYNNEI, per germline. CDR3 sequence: CASRQGGKNIQYF. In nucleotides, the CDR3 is TGTGCCAGCAGACAGGGCGGCAAAAACATTCAGTACTTC.